A selection of T cell receptor beta chains follows, all from one sample in a study of T-cell reconstitution after alpha-beta-depleted transplantation in children. MiXCR was run by TCRdb on the PCR reads, yielding one entry per CDR3 protein. This sample has hundreds of thousands of distinct CDR3 sequences, with 9.5% to 10% found just once. The sequencing used PBMCs from the stem cell graft donor, collected from the stem cell graft. The source of these receptors is a human donor who donated a stem cell graft to a child with SCID. The CDR3 runs from the conserved cysteine through the conserved F or W. D genes are given only for firm matches. Only part of the rows carry a size: once, few, many, or a class if the clone is expanded.

D gene: NA; clone size: few; J gene: TRBJ1-4; V gene: TRBV5-1; CDR3 protein: CASSLENDEKLFF; CDR3 DNA: TGCGCCAGCAGCTTGGAAAATGATGAAAAACTGTTTTTT
D gene: NA; clone size: NA; J gene: TRBJ2-3; V gene: TRBV27; CDR3 protein: CASSPRDSQIPSTDTQYF; CDR3 DNA: TGTGCCAGCAGTCCCCGGGATAGCCAGATCCCTAGCACAGATACGCAGTATTTT
D gene: NA; clone size: few; J gene: TRBJ2-7; V gene: TRBV28; CDR3 protein: CASSLYWQDSYEQYF; CDR3 DNA: TGTGCCAGCAGTTTATATTGGCAGGACTCCTACGAGCAGTACTTC
D gene: TRBD1; clone size: few; J gene: TRBJ2-1; V gene: TRBV12-3/TRBV12-4; CDR3 protein: CASSPGTGVEEQFF; CDR3 DNA: TGTGCCAGCAGTCCCGGGACAGGGGTAGAGGAGCAGTTCTTC
D gene: TRBD1; clone size: NA; J gene: TRBJ2-7; V gene: TRBV27; CDR3 protein: CASSPLDRGADEQYF; CDR3 DNA: TGTGCCAGCAGTCCCCTGGACAGGGGAGCAGACGAGCAGTACTTC
D gene: NA; clone size: NA; J gene: TRBJ2-5; V gene: TRBV19; CDR3 protein: CASSFASREETKYF; CDR3 DNA: TGTGCCAGTAGCTTTGCTAGCCGGGAAGAGACCAAGTACTTC
D gene: NA; clone size: few; J gene: TRBJ2-5; V gene: TRBV20-1; CDR3 protein: CSADRTAQETQYF; CDR3 DNA: TGCAGTGCTGATCGGACAGCCCAAGAGACCCAGTACTTC
D gene: NA; clone size: few; J gene: TRBJ1-5; V gene: TRBV5-1; CDR3 protein: CASSMGGGSNQPQHF; CDR3 DNA: TGCGCCAGCAGCATGGGAGGGGGGAGCAATCAGCCCCAGCATTTT
D gene: NA; clone size: few; J gene: TRBJ1-2; V gene: TRBV5-1; CDR3 protein: CASSLEAEVYGYTF; CDR3 DNA: TGCGCCAGCAGCTTGGAAGCGGAAGTCTATGGCTACACCTTC
D gene: NA; clone size: many; J gene: TRBJ1-5; V gene: TRBV6-5; CDR3 protein: CASSYSSFNQPQHF; CDR3 DNA: TGTGCCAGCAGTTACTCAAGCTTCAATCAGCCCCAGCATTTT
D gene: NA; clone size: few; J gene: TRBJ1-5; V gene: TRBV12-3/TRBV12-4; CDR3 protein: CASSSQQGWNQPQHF; CDR3 DNA: TGTGCCAGCAGTTCGCAACAGGGTTGGAATCAGCCCCAGCATTTT
D gene: NA; clone size: many; J gene: TRBJ2-7; V gene: TRBV20-1; CDR3 protein: CSARDRAAYEQYF; CDR3 DNA: TGCAGTGCTAGGGATCGCGCGGCCTACGAGCAGTACTTC
D gene: NA; clone size: NA; J gene: TRBJ2-3; V gene: TRBV24-1; CDR3 protein: CATSDAGPGGISTDTQYF; CDR3 DNA: TGTGCCACCAGTGACGCCGGACCTGGGGGGATTAGCACAGATACGCAGTATTTT
D gene: NA; clone size: NA; J gene: TRBJ2-4; V gene: TRBV12-3/TRBV12-4; CDR3 protein: CASSPEGEDKNIQYF; CDR3 DNA: TGTGCCAGCAGCCCCGAGGGGGAGGATAAAAACATTCAGTACTTC
D gene: NA; clone size: few; J gene: TRBJ1-4; V gene: TRBV6-5; CDR3 protein: CASSYSGTPAEKLFF; CDR3 DNA: TGTGCCAGCAGTTACTCTGGGACTCCGGCAGAAAAACTGTTTTTT
D gene: NA; clone size: few; J gene: TRBJ2-3; V gene: TRBV4-2; CDR3 protein: CASSQDDQGGDTQYF; CDR3 DNA: TGTGCCAGCAGCCAAGATGACCAGGGTGGGGATACGCAGTATTTT
D gene: NA; clone size: NA; J gene: TRBJ1-1; V gene: TRBV12-3/TRBV12-4; CDR3 protein: CASSPSGRGPDTEAFF; CDR3 DNA: TGTGCCAGCAGTCCCTCCGGCAGAGGACCCGACACTGAAGCTTTCTTT
D gene: NA; clone size: many; J gene: TRBJ1-2; V gene: TRBV12-3/TRBV12-4; CDR3 protein: CASSREDYGYTF; CDR3 DNA: TGTGCCAGCAGTAGGGAGGACTATGGCTACACCTTC
D gene: NA; clone size: NA; J gene: TRBJ2-7; V gene: TRBV4-2; CDR3 protein: CASSQDRVYEQYF; CDR3 DNA: TGTGCCAGCAGCCAAGACAGAGTCTACGAGCAGTACTTC
D gene: NA; clone size: few; J gene: TRBJ2-1; V gene: TRBV5-1; CDR3 protein: CASSLVAGALEQFF; CDR3 DNA: TGCGCCAGCAGCTTGGTGGCGGGGGCCCTAGAGCAGTTCTTC
D gene: NA; clone size: NA; J gene: TRBJ2-7; V gene: TRBV20-1; CDR3 protein: CSARVASYEQYF; CDR3 DNA: TGCAGTGCTAGAGTCGCCTCCTACGAGCAGTACTTC